This TCR beta chain was captured in a study of blood T cell repertoires in COVID-19. Some clones are missing from TCRdb's copy, which holds only in-frame ones; the method was immunoSEQ multiplex PCR. The sample records 150,000 to 250,000 clones, approximately 82% being singletons. CDR1 is KGHDR, CDR2 SFDVKD, per germline. The CDR3 spans 15 residues. V lost 4 bases and J lost 0, with 9 bases in between. The TCR was taken from a human donor with acute or convalescent COVID-19. The donor label of this sample is uncertain. The gene calls are TRBV24-1 and TRBJ2-1; D gene ambiguous. Sequencing input: peripheral blood. The CDR3 coding sequence is TGTGCCACCAGTGACGACAAGAGCTCCTACAATGAGCAGTTCTTC. Residues: CATSDDKSSYNEQFF.